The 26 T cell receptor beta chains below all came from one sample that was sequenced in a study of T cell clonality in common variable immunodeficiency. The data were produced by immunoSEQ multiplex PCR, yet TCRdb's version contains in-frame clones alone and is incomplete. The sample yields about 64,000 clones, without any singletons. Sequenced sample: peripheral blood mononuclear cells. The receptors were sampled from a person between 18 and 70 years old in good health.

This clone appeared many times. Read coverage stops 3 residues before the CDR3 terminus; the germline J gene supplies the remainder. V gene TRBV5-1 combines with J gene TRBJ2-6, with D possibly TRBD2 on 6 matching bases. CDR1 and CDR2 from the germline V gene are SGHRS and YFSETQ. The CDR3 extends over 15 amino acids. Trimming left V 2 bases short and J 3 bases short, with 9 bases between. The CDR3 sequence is CASSFTGDGANVLTF. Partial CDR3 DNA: TGCGCCAGCAGCTTTACGGGGGATGGGGCCAACGTC.

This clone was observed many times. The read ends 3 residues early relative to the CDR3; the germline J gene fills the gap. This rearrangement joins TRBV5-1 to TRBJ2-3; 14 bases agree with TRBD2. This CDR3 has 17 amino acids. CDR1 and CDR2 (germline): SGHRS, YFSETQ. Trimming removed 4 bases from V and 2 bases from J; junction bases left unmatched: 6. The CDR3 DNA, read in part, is TGCGCCAGCAGCCCCGGGACTAGCGGGAGTCCCACAGATACG. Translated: CASSPGTSGSPTDT. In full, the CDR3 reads CASSPGTSGSPTDTQYF.

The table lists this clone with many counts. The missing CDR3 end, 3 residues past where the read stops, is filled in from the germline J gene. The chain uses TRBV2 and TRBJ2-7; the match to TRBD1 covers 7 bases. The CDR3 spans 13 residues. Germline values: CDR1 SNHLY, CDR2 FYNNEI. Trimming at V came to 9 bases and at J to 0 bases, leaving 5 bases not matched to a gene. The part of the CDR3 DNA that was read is TGTGCCAGAAGGGGGCGCGGCTCCTACGAG. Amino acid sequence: CARRGRGSYE. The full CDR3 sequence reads CARRGRGSYEQYF.

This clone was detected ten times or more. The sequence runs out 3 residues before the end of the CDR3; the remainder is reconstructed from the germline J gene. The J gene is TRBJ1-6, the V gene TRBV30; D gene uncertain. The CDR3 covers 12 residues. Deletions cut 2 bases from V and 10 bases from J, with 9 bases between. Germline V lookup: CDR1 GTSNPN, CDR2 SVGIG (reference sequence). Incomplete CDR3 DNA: TGTGCCTGGAGTATTCCGGGGTCACCC. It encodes CAWSIPGSP. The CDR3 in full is CAWSIPGSPLHF.

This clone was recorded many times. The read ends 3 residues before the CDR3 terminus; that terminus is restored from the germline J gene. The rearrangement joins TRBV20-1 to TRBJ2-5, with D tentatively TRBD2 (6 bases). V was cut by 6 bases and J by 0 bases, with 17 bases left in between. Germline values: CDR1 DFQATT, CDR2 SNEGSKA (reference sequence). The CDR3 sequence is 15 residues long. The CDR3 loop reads CSAADLAVDQETQYF. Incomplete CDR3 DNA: TGCAGTGCGGCCGATTTAGCGGTGGACCAAGAGACC.

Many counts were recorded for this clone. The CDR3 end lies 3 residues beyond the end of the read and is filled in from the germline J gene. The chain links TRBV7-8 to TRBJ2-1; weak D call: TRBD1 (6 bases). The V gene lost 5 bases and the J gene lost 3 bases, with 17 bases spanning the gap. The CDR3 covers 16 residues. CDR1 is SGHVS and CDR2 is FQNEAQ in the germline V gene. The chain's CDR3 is CASSPPGGTLYNEQFF. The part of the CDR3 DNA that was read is TGTGCCAGCAGCCCTCCAGGTGGGACACTCTACAATGAG.

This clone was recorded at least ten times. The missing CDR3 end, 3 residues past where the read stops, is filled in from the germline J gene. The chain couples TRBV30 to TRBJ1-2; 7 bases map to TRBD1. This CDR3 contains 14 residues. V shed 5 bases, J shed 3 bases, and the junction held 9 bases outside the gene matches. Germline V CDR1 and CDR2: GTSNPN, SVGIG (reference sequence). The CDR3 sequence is CAWSRGGPDYGYTF. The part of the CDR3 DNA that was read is TGTGCCTGGTCGCGAGGGGGCCCGGACTATGGC.

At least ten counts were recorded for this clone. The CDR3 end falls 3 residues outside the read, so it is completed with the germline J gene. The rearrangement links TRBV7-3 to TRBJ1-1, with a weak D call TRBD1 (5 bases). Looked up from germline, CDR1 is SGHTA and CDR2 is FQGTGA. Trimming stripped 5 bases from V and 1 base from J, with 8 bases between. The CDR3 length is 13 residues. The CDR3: CASSRQSNTEAFF. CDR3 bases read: TGTGCCAGCAGCCGACAGTCGAACACTGAA. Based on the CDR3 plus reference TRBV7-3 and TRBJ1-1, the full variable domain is GAGVSQTPSNKVTEKGKYVELRCDPISGHTALYWYRQSLGQGPEFLIYFQGTGAADDSGLPNDRFFAVRPEGSVSTLKIQRTERGDSAVYLCASSRQSNTEAFFGQGTRLTVV.

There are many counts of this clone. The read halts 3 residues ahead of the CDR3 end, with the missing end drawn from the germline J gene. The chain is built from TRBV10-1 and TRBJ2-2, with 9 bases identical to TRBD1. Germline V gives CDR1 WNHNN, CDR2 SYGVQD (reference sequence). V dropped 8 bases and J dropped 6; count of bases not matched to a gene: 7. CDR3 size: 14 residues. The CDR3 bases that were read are TGCGCCAGCGGCCGGGACAGGGACGCCGGGGAG. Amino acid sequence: CASGRDRDAGE. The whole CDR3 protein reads CASGRDRDAGELFF.

CDR3 DNA, as far as it was read: TGCAGCGTTGAACAAGGACAGGGGGGGTACGAG. It yields the protein CSVEQGQGGYE. The CDR3 reads in full as CSVEQGQGGYEQYF. The chain links TRBV29-1 to TRBJ2-7, with 10 bases identical to TRBD1. The read halts 3 residues ahead of the CDR3 end, with the missing end drawn from the germline J gene. The CDR3 consists of 14 residues. V was pared by 2 bases and J by 4 bases, with 5 bases of the junction left unmatched. Germline V gives CDR1 SQVTM, CDR2 ANQGSEA.

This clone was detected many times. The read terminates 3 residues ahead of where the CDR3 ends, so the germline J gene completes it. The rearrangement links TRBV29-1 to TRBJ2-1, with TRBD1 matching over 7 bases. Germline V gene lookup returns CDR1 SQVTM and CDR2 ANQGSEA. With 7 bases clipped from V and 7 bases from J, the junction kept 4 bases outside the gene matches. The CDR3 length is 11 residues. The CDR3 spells CSGTRGNEQFF. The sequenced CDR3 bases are TGCAGCGGAACCAGGGGGAATGAG.

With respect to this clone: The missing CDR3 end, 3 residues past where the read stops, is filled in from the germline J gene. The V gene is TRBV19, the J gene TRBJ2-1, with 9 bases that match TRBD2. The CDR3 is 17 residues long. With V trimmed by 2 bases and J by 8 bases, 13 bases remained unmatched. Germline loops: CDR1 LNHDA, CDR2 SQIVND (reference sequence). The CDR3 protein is CASSISVGGGALDEQFF. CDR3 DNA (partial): TGTGCCAGTAGTATATCGGTTGGCGGGGGGGCTTTGGATGAG.

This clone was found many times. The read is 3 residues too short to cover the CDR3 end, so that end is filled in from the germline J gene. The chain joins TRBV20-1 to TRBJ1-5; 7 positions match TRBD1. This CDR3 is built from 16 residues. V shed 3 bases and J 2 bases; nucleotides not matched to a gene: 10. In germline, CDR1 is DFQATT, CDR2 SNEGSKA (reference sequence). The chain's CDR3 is CSASRSGTGGNQPQHF. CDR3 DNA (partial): TGCAGTGCTAGTAGGTCGGGCACAGGGGGCAATCAGCCC.

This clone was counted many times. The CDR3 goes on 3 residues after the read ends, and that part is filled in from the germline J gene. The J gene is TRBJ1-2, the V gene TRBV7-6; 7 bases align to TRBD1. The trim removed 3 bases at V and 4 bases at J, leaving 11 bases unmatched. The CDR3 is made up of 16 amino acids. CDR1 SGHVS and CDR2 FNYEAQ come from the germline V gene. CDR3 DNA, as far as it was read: TGTGCCAGCAGCTTTGGACAGGCAAATCGGGGCTATGGC. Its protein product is CASSFGQANRGYG. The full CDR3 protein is CASSFGQANRGYGYTF.

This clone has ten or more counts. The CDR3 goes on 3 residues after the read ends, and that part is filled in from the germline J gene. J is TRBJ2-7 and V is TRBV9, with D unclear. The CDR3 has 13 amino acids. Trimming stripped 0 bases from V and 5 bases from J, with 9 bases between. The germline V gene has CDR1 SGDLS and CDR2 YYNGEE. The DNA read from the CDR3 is TGTGCCAGCAGCGTAGATGTGGCAAACGAG. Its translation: CASSVDVANE. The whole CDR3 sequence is CASSVDVANEQYF.

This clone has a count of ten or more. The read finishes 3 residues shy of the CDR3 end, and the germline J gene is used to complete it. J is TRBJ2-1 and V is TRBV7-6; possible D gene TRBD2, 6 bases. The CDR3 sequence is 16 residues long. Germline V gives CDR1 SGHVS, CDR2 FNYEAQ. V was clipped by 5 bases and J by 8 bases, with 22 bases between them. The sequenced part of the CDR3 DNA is TGTGCCAGCAGCCCCGGGGGAGTATTCGTATCTCATGAG. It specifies CASSPGGVFVSHE. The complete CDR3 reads CASSPGGVFVSHEQFF.

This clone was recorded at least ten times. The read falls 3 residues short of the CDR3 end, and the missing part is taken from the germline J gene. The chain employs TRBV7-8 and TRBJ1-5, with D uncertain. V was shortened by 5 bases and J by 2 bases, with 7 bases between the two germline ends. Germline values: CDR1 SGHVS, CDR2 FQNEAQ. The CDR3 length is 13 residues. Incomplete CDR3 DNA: TGTGCCAGCAGCCCCCTCCGCAATCAGCCC. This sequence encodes CASSPLRNQP. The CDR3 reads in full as CASSPLRNQPQHF.

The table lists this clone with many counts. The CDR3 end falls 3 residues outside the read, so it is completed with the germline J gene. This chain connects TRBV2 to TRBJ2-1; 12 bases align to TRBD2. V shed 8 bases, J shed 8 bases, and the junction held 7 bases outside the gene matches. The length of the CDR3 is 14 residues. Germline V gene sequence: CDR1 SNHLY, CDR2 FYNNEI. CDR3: CASSETSGGYEQFF. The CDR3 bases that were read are TGTGCCAGCTCAGAGACTAGCGGGGGCTATGAG.

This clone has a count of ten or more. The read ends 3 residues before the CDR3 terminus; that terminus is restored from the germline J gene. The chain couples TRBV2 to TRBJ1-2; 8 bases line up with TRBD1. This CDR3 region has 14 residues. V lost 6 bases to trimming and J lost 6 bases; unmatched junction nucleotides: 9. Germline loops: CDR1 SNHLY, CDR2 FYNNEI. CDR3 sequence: CASRGQAKVDGYTF. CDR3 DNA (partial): TGTGCCAGCAGGGGACAGGCTAAAGTGGATGGC.

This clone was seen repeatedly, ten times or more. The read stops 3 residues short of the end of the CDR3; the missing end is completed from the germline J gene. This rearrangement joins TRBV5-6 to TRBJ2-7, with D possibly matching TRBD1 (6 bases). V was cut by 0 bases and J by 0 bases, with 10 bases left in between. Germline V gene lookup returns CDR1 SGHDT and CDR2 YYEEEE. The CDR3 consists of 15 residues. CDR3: CASSLGTAYSYEQYF. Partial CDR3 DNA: TGTGCCAGCAGCTTGGGGACAGCCTACTCCTACGAG.

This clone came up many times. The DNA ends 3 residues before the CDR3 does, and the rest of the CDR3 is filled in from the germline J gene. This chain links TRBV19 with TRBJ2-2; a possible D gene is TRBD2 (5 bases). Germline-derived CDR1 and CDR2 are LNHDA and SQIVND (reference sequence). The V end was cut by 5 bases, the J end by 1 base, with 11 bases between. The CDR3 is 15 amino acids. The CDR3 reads CASSLAAGNTGELFF. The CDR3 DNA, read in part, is TGTGCCAGTAGTCTCGCGGCGGGGAACACCGGGGAG.

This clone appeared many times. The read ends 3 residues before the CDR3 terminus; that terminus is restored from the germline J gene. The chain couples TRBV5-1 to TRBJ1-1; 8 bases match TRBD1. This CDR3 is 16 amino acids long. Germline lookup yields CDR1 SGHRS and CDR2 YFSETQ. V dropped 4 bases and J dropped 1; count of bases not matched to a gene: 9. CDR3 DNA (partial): TGCGCCAGCAGCCTCCGGGACAGGCTCTCGAACACTGAA. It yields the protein CASSLRDRLSNTE. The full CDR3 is CASSLRDRLSNTEAFF.

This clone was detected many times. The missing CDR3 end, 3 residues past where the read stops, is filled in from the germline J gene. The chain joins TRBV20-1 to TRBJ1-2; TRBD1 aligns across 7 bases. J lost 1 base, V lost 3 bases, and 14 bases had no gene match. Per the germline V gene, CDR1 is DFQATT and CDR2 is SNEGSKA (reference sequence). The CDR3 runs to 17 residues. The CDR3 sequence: CSARATQGGGFNYGYTF. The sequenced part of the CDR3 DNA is TGCAGTGCTAGGGCGACACAAGGGGGCGGATTTAACTATGGC.

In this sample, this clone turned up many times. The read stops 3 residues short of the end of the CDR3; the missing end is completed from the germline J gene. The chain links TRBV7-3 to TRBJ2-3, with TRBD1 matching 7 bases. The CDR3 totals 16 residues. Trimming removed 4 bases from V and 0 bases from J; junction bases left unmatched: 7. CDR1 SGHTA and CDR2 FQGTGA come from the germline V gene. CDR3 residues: CASSSRQGSSTDTQYF. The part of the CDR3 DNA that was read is TGTGCCAGCAGCTCCCGACAGGGAAGTAGCACAGATACG.

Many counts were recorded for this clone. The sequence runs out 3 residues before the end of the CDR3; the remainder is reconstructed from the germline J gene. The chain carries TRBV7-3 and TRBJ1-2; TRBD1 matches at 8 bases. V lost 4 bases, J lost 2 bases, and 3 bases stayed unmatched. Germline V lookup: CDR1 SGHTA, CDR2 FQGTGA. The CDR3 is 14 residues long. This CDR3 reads CASSYGTGNYGYTF. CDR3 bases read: TGTGCCAGCAGCTATGGGACAGGAAACTATGGC.

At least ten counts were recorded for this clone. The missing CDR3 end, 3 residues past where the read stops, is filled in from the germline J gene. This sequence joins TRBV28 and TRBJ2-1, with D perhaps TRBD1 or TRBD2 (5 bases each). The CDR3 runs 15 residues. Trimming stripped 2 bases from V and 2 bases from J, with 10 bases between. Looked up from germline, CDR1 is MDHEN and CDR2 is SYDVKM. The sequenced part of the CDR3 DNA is TGTGCCAGCAGTTTACGAGGGGTTACCTACAATGAG. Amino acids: CASSLRGVTYNE. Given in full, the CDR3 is CASSLRGVTYNEQFF.